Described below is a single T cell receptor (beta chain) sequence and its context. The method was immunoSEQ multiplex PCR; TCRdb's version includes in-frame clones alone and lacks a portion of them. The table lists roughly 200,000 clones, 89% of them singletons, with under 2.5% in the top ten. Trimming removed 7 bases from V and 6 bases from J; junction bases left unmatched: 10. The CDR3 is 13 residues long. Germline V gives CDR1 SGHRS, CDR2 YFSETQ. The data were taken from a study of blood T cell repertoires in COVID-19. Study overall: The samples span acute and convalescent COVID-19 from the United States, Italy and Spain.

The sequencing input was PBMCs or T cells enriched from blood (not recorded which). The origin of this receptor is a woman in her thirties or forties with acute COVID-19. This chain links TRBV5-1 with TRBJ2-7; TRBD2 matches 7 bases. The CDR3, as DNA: TGCGCCAGCGGGAGGGCCCAGCCGGGCGAGCAGTACTTC. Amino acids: CASGRAQPGEQYF.